The present entry profiles one T cell receptor (beta chain) with its context. In the authors' workflow: Estimation of nucleated cell counts was performed using reference gene primer amplification. Assay: immunoSEQ multiplex PCR; the TCRdb copy retains only in-frame clones and omits some. That table supplies the V and J calls and clone size; D and trimming were determined from the DNA. This table holds 50,000 to 65,000 clones, 85% to 90% found once. These data belong to a study of blood T cell repertoires in COVID-19. Study at large: In each case, the material was cDNA or gDNA derived from T cells, B-cell-depleted T cells, or PBMCs.

The TCR comes from a man aged 35-49 years with active COVID-19. Sequenced material: peripheral blood.

The CDR3 DNA reads TGCGCCAGCAGCCAAGATAAGGGGGCAAGGGGAGAGACCCAGTACTTC. It is translated as CASSQDKGARGETQYF. The chain employs TRBV4-1 and TRBJ2-5; 7 positions match TRBD1. Looked up from germline, CDR1 is MGHRA and CDR2 is YSYEKL. V trimming: 0 bases; J trimming: 4 bases; junction bases outside the gene matches: 8. This CDR3 is built from 16 residues.